This T cell receptor (beta chain) was sequenced during a study of blood T cell repertoires in COVID-19. Overall study context: The United States, Italy and Spain supplied acute and convalescent COVID-19 samples. From T cells, B-cell-depleted T cells, or PBMCs came the material, which was cDNA or gDNA.

The CDR3 consists of 14 residues. J gave up 4 bases and V 3 bases, and 3 bases lay outside the gene matches. Germline V lookup: CDR1 ENHRY, CDR2 SYGVKD. Authors' methods: Reference gene primer amplification gave nucleated cell count estimates. The protocol was immunoSEQ multiplex PCR, while the TCRdb copy is restricted to in-frame clones and leaves out a portion. D and trimming come from the DNA, and the V and J calls and clone size come from that table. This sample has about 210,000 clones, with 83% found just once. Sequenced input: peripheral blood. The origin of this receptor is a man aged 45-65 years with active or convalescent COVID-19. This chain uses TRBV10-3 with TRBJ2-1, with 7 bases lining up with TRBD1. The CDR3 region is CAISERTGYNEQFF. Written as DNA, the CDR3 is TGTGCCATCAGTGAACGGACAGGATACAATGAGCAGTTCTTC.